This T cell receptor beta chain was sequenced for a study of T-cell memory formation after mild COVID-19. In the study overall: TCR clusters mostly belonged to single donors.

This clonotype has ten or more counts. The antigen remains unidentified. Regarding the study as a whole: Clones that shrank (day 15 to 85) were balanced CD4/CD8, whereas later expanders leaned CD4+. The main location of contracting CD4+ clones was CM and EM, and that of contracting CD8+ clones was EMRA.

Employing constant-segment primers, 5'RACE generated TCR alpha and TCR beta cDNA libraries bearing sample barcodes and UMIs. Using its own MiXCR run on the 5' RACE reads, TCRdb lists one record per CDR3 protein. The sample gives over 120,000 distinct CDR3 sequences, about 5.7% of which show up once; about 2.1% is in the top ten. The sequencing sample was made of PBMCs or a T cell subset sorted from them (not recorded which). This receptor was identified in an adult woman who had mild COVID-19 (a few samples of this study predate the infection). Cell type and time point are not known.

DNA of the CDR3: TGTGCCAGCTCACCAAGGGACAGGGTGTATGGCTACACCTTC. This translates into CASSPRDRVYGYTF. This chain uses TRBV18 with TRBJ1-2; 9 bases map to TRBD1. CDR1 is KGHSH, CDR2 LQKENI, per germline. V dropped 2 bases and J dropped 5; count of bases not matched to a gene: 3. The CDR3 contains 14 residues.